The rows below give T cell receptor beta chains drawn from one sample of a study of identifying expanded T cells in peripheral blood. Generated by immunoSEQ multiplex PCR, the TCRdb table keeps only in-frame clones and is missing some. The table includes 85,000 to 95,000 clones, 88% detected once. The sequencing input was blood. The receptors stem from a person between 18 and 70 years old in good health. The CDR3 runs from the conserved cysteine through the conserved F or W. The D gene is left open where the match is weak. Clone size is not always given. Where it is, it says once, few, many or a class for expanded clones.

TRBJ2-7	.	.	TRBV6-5	TGTGCCAGCAGTACTGCACGCTACGAGCAGTACTTC	CASSTARYEQYF
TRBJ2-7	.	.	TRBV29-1	TGCAGCGTTCGGGGTGGCCACGACAACTACGAGCAGTACTTC	CSVRGGHDNYEQYF
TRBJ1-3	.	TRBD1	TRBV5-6	TGTGCCAGCAGCTCTCGAAGGGGGCTGAACACCATATATTTT	CASSSRRGLNTIYF
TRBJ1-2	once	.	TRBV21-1	TGTGCCAGCAGGCGACAGGGTATCGGCTATGGCTACACCTTC	CASRRQGIGYGYTF
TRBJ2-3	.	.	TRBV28	TGTGCCAGCAGCACCCTGTCCCAACGTACGCAGTATTTT	CASSTLSQRTQYF
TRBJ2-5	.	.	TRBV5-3	TGTGCCAGAAGCGAGACGGGGGAGACCCAGTACTTC	CARSETGETQYF
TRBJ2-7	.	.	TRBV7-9	TGTGCCAGCAGAAGGGACCAGAGCAGTTCCTACGAGCAGTACTTC	CASRRDQSSSYEQYF
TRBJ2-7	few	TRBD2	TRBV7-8	TGTGCCAGCAGTCAGGGACTATCCTACGAGCAGTACTTC	CASSQGLSYEQYF
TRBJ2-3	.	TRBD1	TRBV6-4	TGTGCCAGCAGTGAACAGGGGGAAACAGATACGCAGTATTTT	CASSEQGETDTQYF
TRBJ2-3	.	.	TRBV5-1	TGCGCCAGCAGCTTGGGTACACCTAGCACAGATACGCAGTATTTT	CASSLGTPSTDTQYF
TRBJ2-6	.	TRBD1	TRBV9	TGTGCCAGCAGCGGGACAGGGACTGGGGCCAACGTCCTGACTTTC	CASSGTGTGANVLTF
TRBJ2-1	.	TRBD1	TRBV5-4	TGTGCCAGCAGCCCCAGGACAGGATCGAGGGGCGAGCAGTTCTTC	CASSPRTGSRGEQFF
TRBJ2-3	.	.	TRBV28	TGTGCCAGCAGCCTGAACCGGGGGTATACGCAGTATTTT	CASSLNRGYTQYF
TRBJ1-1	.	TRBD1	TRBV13	TGTGCCACCTATCAGGGGGCAGCCACTGAAGCTTTCTTT	CATYQGAATEAFF
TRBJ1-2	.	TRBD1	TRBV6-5	TGTGCCAGCAGTCGGACAGGGGACGAAGGCTACACCTTC	CASSRTGDEGYTF
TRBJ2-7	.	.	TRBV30	TGTGCCTGGAGGGGGGGTCGGGGGGCAGCCTACGAGCAGTACTTC	CAWRGGRGAAYEQYF
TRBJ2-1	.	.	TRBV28	TGTGCCAGCAGTTTAACTGACAGCTCCTACAATGAGCAGTTCTTC	CASSLTDSSYNEQFF
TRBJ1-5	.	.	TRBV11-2	TGTGCCAGCAGCCCCAAGGTTCAGCCCCAGCATTTT	CASSPKVQPQHF
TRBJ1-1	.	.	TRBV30	TGTGCCTGTTACCGGGCAAAAAATGAAGCTTTCTTT	CACYRAKNEAFF
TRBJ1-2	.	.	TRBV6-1	TGTGCCAGCAGGAAGGACACCTATGGCTACACCTTC	CASRKDTYGYTF
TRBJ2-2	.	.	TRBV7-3	TGTGCCAGCAGCCCCCAGGCCGGGACCGGGGAGCTGTTTTTT	CASSPQAGTGELFF
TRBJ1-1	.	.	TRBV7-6	TGTGCCAGCAGCTTAGCGGGTAATTCCAGAGCTTTCTTT	CASSLAGNSRAFF
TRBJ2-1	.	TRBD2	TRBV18	TGTGCCAGTCGTTCTAGCGGGGGGAACGATGAGCAGTTCTTC	CASRSSGGNDEQFF
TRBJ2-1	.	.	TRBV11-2	TGTGCCAGCAGCTTAGGCTCCCTAACCTACAATGAGCAGTTCTTC	CASSLGSLTYNEQFF
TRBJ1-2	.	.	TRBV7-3	TGTGCCAGCAGCTCCGAAGTGGAGTTCTACTATGGCTACACCTTC	CASSSEVEFYYGYTF
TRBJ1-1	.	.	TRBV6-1	TGTGCCAGCATCGGCAGCATGAACACTGAAGCTTTCTTT	CASIGSMNTEAFF
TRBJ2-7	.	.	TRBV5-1	TGCGCCAGCAGCTTGGGACAGTCCTACGAGCAGTACTTC	CASSLGQSYEQYF
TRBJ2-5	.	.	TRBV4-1	TGCGCCAGCAGCCAAGAAGGGCGCTTTGGGGAGACCCAGTACTTC	CASSQEGRFGETQYF
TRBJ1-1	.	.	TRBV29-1	TGCAGCGTTCACCGGGACATCTCTGGTCAAACTTTCTTT	CSVHRDISGQTFF
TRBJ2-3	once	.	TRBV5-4	TGTGCCAGCAGCTTGGGGCTCCAGCGGCGCACAGATACGCAGTATTTT	CASSLGLQRRTDTQYF
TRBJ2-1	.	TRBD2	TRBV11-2	TGTGCCAGCAGCCTGGGACTAGCGGACTCCTACAATGAGCAGTTCTTC	CASSLGLADSYNEQFF
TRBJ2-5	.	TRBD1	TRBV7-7	TGTGCCAGCAGCCCTCGGACAGGGCAAGAGACCCAGTACTTC	CASSPRTGQETQYF
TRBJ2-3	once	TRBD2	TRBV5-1	TGCGCCAGCACCCGACTAGCGGGAGTGGATACGCAGTATTTT	CASTRLAGVDTQYF
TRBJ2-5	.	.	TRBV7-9	TGTGCCAGCAGCTTAAAAGAGACCCAGTACTTC	CASSLKETQYF
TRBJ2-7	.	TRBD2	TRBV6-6	TGTGCCAGCATGCCCAGCGGGAGCTCCTACGAGCAGTACTTC	CASMPSGSSYEQYF
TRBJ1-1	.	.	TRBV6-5	TGTGCCAGCAGTTTAGGAGGGGCAACTGAAGCTTTCTTT	CASSLGGATEAFF
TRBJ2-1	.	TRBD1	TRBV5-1	TGCGCCAGCAGCTTACCCGGGACAGGGTTCGGTGAGCAGTTCTTC	CASSLPGTGFGEQFF
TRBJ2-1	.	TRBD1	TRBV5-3	TGTGCCAGAAGCCCGCGGGGACGCCAGAAACAGGGGGATGAGCAGTTCTTC	CARSPRGRQKQGDEQFF
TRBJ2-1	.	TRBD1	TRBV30	TGTGCCTGGGACACCGGGACAGGGGGGAGTGAGCAGTTCTTC	CAWDTGTGGSEQFF
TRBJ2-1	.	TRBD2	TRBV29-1	TGCAGCGTTGGGGAGGGTCAGGTCTACAATGAGCAGTTCTTC	CSVGEGQVYNEQFF
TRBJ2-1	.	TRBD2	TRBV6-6	TGTGCCAGCAGTAGCGGGAGCGGTGAGCAGTTCTTC	CASSSGSGEQFF
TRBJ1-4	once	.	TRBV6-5	TGTGCCAGAGAAGGCAGGATAAATGAAAAACTGTTTTTT	CAREGRINEKLFF